This T cell receptor beta chain was found in a study of blood T cell repertoires in COVID-19. About the research overall: The origin of the acute and convalescent COVID-19 samples was the United States, Italy and Spain.

The germline gives CDR1 MNHEY, CDR2 SMNVEV (reference sequence). Between the trimmed V and J ends, which lost 3 bases and 0 bases, there was a span of 15 bases. The CDR3 loop spans 17 amino acids. Using immunoSEQ multiplex PCR, the repertoire was profiled, and TCRdb retains in-frame clones only, with some absent. This sample yields roughly 280,000 clones, of which roughly nine tenths are seen a single time; 2% to 3% belongs to the top ten. The chain joins TRBV27 to TRBJ1-5; D might be TRBD1 (6 bases). The TCR was taken from a woman younger than 30 who had recovered from COVID-19. Sequencing used PBMCs or T cells enriched from blood (not recorded which). The CDR3 nucleotides read TGTGCCAGCAGTTTGTCCCGGGACACTTATAGCAATCAGCCCCAGCATTTT. Residues: CASSLSRDTYSNQPQHF.